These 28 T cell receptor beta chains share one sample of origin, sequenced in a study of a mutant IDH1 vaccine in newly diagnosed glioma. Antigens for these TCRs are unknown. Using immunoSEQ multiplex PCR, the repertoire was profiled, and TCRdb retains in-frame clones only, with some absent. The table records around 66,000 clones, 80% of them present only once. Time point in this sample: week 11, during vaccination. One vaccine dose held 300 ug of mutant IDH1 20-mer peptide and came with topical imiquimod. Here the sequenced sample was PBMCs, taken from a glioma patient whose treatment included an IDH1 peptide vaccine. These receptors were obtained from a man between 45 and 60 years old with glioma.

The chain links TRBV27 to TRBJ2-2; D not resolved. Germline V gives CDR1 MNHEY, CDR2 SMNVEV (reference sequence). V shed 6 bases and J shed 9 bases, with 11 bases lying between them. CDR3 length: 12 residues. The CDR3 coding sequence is TGTGCCAGCAGGTCGACTGGCCGGGAGCTGTTTTTT. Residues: CASRSTGRELFF.

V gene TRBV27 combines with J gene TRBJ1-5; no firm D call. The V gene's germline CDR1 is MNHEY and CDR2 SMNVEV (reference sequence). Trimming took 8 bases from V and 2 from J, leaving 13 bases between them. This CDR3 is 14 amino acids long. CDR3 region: CASGWGRGNQPQHF. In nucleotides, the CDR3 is TGTGCCAGCGGGTGGGGTCGGGGCAATCAGCCCCAGCATTTT.

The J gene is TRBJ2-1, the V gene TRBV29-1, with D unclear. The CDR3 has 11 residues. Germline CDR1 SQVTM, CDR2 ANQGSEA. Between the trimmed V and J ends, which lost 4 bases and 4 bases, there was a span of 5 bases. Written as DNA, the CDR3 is TGCAGCGTTGCCCCATACAATGAGCAGTTCTTC. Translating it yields CSVAPYNEQFF.

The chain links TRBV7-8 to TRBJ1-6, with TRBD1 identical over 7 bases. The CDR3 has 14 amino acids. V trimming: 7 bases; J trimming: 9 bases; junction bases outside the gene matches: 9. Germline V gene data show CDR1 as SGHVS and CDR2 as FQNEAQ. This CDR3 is CASTSQGKGSPLHF. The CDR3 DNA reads TGTGCCAGCACCTCACAGGGGAAAGGTTCACCCCTCCACTTT.

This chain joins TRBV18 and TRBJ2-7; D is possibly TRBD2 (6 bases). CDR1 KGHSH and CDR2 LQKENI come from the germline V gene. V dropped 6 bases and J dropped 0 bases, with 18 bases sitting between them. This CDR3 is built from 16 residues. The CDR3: CASSLTPSALSYEQYF. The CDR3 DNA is TGTGCCAGCTCCCTAACCCCTAGCGCCCTCTCCTACGAGCAGTACTTC.

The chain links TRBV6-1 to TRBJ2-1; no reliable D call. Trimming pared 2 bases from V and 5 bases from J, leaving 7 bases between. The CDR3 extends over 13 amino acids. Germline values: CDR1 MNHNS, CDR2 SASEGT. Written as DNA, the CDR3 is TGTGCCAGCAGTGAACCTAATAACAATGAGCAGTTCTTC. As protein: CASSEPNNNEQFF.

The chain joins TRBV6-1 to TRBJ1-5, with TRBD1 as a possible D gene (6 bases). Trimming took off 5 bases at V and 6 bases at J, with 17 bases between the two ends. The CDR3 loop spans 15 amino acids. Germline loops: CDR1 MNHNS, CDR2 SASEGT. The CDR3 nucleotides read TGTGCCAGCAGTCTCAGGCAGGGGCCGAGTCAGCCCCAGCATTTT. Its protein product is CASSLRQGPSQPQHF.

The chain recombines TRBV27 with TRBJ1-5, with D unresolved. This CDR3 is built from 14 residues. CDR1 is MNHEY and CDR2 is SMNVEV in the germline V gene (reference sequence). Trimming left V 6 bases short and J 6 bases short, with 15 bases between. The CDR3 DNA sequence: TGTGCCAGCAGCGACACTAATCTAGGTCAGCCCCAGCATTTT. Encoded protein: CASSDTNLGQPQHF.

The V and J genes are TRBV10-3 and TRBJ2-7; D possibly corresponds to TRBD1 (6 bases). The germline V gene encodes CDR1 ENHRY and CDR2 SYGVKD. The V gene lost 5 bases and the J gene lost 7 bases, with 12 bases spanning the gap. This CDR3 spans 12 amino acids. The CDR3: CAISLTGLEQYF. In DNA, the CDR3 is TGTGCCATCAGTTTGACAGGTTTAGAGCAGTACTTC.

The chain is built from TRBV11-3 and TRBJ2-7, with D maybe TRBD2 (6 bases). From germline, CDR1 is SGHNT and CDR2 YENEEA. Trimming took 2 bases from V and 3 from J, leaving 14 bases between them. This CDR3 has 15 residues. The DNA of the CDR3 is TGTGCCAGCAGCTTATCGGGACTCTCAAACTACGAGCAGTACTTC. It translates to CASSLSGLSNYEQYF. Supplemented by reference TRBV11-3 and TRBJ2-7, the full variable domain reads EAGVVQSPRYKIIEKKQPVAFWCNPISGHNTLYWYLQNLGQGPELLIRYENEEAVDDSQLPKDRFSAERLKGVDSTLKIQPAELGDSAVYLCASSLSGLSNYEQYFGPGTRLTVT.

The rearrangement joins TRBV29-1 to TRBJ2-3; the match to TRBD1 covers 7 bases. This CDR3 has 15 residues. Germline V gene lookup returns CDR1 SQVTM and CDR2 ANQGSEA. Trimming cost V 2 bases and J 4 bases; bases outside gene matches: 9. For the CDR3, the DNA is TGCAGCGTTGAAACTCGAGGCGGACAGGCAGATACGCAGTATTTT. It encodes CSVETRGGQADTQYF.

Written as DNA, the CDR3 is TGTGCCAGCACCATACCGAGACAGAACACCAACACTGGAAACACCATATATTTT. It yields the protein CASTIPRQNTNTGNTIYF. V gene TRBV7-3 combines with J gene TRBJ1-3; maybe TRBD1 (5 bases). The germline V gene has CDR1 SGHTA and CDR2 FQGTGA. The V gene lost 7 bases and the J gene lost 2 bases, with 24 bases spanning the gap. The length of the CDR3 is 18 residues.

The CDR3 region has the DNA TGTGCCAGCAGCCAACTAGCGGGAGCCCCCTACAATGAGCAGTTCTTC. Its translation: CASSQLAGAPYNEQFF. The chain joins TRBV14 to TRBJ2-1; 10 bases line up with TRBD2. The V gene end was trimmed by 2 bases and the J gene end by 2 bases; junction bases not matched to a gene: 3. The germline V gene has CDR1 SGHDN and CDR2 FVKESK. The CDR3 is 16 residues long.

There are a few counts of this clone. In DNA form, the CDR3 reads TGTGCCAGCAGCCCAGGACAGGGAAACACCGGGGAGCTGTTTTTT. Protein: CASSPGQGNTGELFF. The chain uses TRBV5-6 and TRBJ2-2; 8 bases line up with TRBD1. Germline CDR1 SGHDT, CDR2 YYEEEE. V lost 4 bases to trimming and J lost 2 bases; unmatched junction nucleotides: 4. The CDR3 covers 15 residues. The variable domain in full, completed from reference TRBV5-6 and TRBJ2-2, reads DAGVTQSPTHLIKTRGQQVTLRCSPKSGHDTVSWYQQALGQGPQFIFQYYEEEERQRGNFPDRFSGHQFPNYSSELNVNALLLGDSALYLCASSPGQGNTGELFFGEGSRLTVL.

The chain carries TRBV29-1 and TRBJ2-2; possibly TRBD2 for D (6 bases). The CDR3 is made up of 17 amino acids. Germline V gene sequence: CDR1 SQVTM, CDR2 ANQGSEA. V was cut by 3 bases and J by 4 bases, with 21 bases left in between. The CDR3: CSVDLGQDRGSTGELFF. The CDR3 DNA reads TGCAGCGTTGACCTCGGGCAAGACCGGGGGAGCACCGGGGAGCTGTTTTTT.

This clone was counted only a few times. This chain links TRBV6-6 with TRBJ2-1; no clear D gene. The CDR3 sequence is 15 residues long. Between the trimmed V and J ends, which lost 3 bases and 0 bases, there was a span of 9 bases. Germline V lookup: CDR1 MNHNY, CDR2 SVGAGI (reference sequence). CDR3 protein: CASSYELSSYNEQFF. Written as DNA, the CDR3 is TGTGCCAGCAGTTATGAGCTGAGCTCCTACAATGAGCAGTTCTTC.

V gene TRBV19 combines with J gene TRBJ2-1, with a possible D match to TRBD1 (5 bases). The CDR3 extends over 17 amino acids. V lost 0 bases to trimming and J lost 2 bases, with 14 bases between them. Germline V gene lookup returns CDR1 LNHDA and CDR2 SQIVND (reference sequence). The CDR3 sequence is CASSIDLRGIAYNEQFF. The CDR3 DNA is TGTGCCAGTAGTATAGATCTAAGGGGCATCGCCTACAATGAGCAGTTCTTC.

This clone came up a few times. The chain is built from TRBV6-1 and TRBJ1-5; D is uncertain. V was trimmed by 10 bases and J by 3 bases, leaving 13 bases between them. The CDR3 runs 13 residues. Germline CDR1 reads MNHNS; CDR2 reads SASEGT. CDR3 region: CANSEKVNQPQHF. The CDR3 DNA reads TGTGCCAACTCTGAGAAAGTCAATCAGCCCCAGCATTTT.

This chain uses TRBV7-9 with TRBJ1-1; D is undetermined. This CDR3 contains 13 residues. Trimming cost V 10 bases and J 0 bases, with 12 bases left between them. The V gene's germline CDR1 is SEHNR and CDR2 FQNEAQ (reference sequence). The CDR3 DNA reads TGTGCCATCTCACTGAGAATGAACACTGAAGCTTTCTTT. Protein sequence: CAISLRMNTEAFF.

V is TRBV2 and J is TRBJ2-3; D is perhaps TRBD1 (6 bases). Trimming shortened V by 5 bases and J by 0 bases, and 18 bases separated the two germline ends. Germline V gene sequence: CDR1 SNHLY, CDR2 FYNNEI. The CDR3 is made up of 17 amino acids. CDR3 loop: CASSHPRQVMSTDTQYF. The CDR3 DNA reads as TGTGCCAGCAGTCACCCCCGACAGGTGATGAGCACAGATACGCAGTATTTT.

CDR3 in amino acids: CSAGRQGGYTF. The CDR3 DNA reads TGCAGCGCGGGAAGGCAAGGGGGCTACACCTTC. This chain links TRBV29-1 with TRBJ1-2; D is uncertain. The CDR3 runs 11 residues. The V and J ends lost 7 bases and 8 bases respectively, with 14 bases between them. CDR1 and CDR2 (germline): SQVTM, ANQGSEA.

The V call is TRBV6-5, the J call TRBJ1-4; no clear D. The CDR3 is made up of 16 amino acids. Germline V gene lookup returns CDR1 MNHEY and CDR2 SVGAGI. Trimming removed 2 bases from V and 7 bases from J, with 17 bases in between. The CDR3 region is CASSYEAPGVSEKLFF. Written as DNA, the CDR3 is TGTGCCAGCAGTTACGAAGCCCCTGGGGTTAGTGAAAAACTGTTTTTT.

The CDR3 nucleotides are TGTGCCACCCTGAGCGGGCTAATGACCGGGGAGCTGTTTTTT. Translated: CATLSGLMTGELFF. The rearrangement links TRBV6-6 to TRBJ2-2; TRBD2 is a possible D gene (6 bases). The CDR3 runs to 14 residues. Germline CDR1 MNHNY, CDR2 SVGAGI (reference sequence). Trimming pared 10 bases from V and 5 bases from J, leaving 17 bases between.

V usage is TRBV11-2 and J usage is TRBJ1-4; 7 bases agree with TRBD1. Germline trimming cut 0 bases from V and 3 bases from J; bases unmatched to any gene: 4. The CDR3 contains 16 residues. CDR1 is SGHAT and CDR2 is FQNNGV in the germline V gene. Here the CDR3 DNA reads TGTGCCAGCAGCTTAGACGCAGGGGGTTCTAATGAAAAACTGTTTTTT. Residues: CASSLDAGGSNEKLFF. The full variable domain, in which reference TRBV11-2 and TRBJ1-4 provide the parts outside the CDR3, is EAGVAQSPRYKIIEKRQSVAFWCNPISGHATLYWYQQILGQGPKLLIQFQNNGVVDDSQLPKDRFSAERLKGVDSTLKIQPAKLEDSAVYLCASSLDAGGSNEKLFFGSGTQLSVL.

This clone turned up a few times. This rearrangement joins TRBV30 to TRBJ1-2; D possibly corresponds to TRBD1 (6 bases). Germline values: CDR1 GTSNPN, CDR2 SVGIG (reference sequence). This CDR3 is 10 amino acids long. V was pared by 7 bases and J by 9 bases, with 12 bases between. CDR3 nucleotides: TGTGCCTCTAGAAGGGGGAGCTACACCTTC. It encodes CASRRGSYTF.

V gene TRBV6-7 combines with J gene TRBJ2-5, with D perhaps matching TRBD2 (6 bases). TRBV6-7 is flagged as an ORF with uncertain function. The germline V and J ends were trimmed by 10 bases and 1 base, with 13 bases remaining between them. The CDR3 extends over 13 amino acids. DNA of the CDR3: TGTGCCACCATAGCGGACACCCAAGAGACCCAGTACTTC. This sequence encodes CATIADTQETQYF.

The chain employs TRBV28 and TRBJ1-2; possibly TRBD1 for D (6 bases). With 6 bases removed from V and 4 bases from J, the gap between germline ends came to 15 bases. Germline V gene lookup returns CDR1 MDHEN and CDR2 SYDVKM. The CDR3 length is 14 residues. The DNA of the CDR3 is TGTGCCAGCAGGGGGGCGAGGGAGGGCTATGGCTACACCTTC. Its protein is CASRGAREGYGYTF.

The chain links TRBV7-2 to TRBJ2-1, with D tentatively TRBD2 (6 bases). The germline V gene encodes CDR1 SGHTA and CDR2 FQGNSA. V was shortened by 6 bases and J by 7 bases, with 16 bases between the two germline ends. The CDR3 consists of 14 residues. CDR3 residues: CASRRGGLDNEQFF. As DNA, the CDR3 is TGTGCCAGCAGGCGGGGCGGCCTTGATAATGAGCAGTTCTTC.